This TCR beta chain was observed in a study of human thymus T cells. Findings and caveats of the study: Within thymic and blood repertoires, V and J gene usage appeared to be biased.

Here immunoSEQ multiplex PCR was the method, and the copy in TCRdb shows in-frame clones only, minus some. The sample lists some 80,000 clones, roughly 97% seen once, with approximately 0.03% in the top ten. Turning to this clone: Its antigen is not known.

Resections were taken during corrective heart surgery, and the thymus tissue came from these. Healthy Finnish infants having corrective surgery for congenital heart defects served as donors. The CDR3 length is 14 residues. The ends were cut back, 3 bases at V and 7 bases at J, with 13 bases in the middle. In germline, CDR1 is LNHDA, CDR2 SQIVND (reference sequence). The sample was thymus tissue. The chain employs TRBV19 and TRBJ1-5; D is uncertain. The TCR originated in a boy in the first two years of life with a congenital heart defect but otherwise immunologically healthy. CDR3 region: CASSISTHHQPQHF. The CDR3 DNA reads as TGTGCCAGTAGTATTTCGACCCATCACCAGCCCCAGCATTTT.